The clone carrying this T cell receptor beta chain was detected a few times. Its specificity is unknown. The entry originates in a study of beta chain features in type 1 diabetes. All of the isolated RNA was reverse transcribed, so expressed TCRB transcripts were sequenced. Here immunoSEQ multiplex PCR was the method, and the copy in TCRdb shows in-frame clones only, minus some. The profile shows approximately 730,000 clones, roughly an eighth of them singletons. The CDR3 loop spans 15 amino acids. Germline V gene lookup returns CDR1 SGHRS and CDR2 YFSETQ. The junction had 4 bases not matched to a gene; V was cut back by 0 bases and J by 2 bases. Study results and limitations: For Type 1 diabetes patients, all four CD4+ subsets carried TCRB CDR3s that were moderately but significantly shorter.

The TCR comes from a man aged 18 to 30 with type 1 diabetes. V and J are TRBV5-1 and TRBJ2-7, with 8 bases that match TRBD1. Input material: naive CD4+ T cells from blood. The CDR3 region is CASSLETGGTYEQYF. In nucleotides, the CDR3 is TGCGCCAGCAGCTTGGAAACAGGGGGAACCTACGAGCAGTACTTC. The variable domain in full, with the rest retrieved from reference TRBV5-1 and TRBJ2-7, is KAGVTQTPRYLIKTRGQQVTLSCSPISGHRSVSWYQQTPGQGLQFLFEYFSETQRNKGNFPGRFSGRQFSNSRSEMNVSTLELGDSALYLCASSLETGGTYEQYFGPGTRLTVT.